These T cell receptor beta chains were read from a single sample in a study of neurological immune-mediated disorders. TCRdb ran MiXCR on the 5' RACE reads and lists one entry per CDR3 protein. The profile covers 50,000 or so distinct CDR3 sequences, with around 4% appearing a single time and approximately 1.6% taken by the ten largest. The sample was PBMCs. These receptors were obtained from a man aged 30 to 39 with multiple sclerosis. CDR3s include the opening cysteine and the closing phenylalanine or tryptophan. The D gene is left open where the match is weak. Only part of the rows carry a size: once, few, many, or a class if the clone is expanded.

CDR3: CASSSSGGTNTGELFF; DNA: TGCGCCAGCAGCTCTAGCGGGGGGACGAACACCGGGGAGCTGTTTTTT; J: TRBJ2-2; length: 16; size: few; V: TRBV5-1; D: TRBD2
CDR3: CASSLVAGGIYNEQFF; DNA: TGCGCCAGCAGCTTGGTAGCGGGAGGGATTTACAATGAGCAGTTCTTC; J: TRBJ2-1; length: 16; size: many; V: TRBV5-1; D: TRBD2
CDR3: CASSQDIGTYEQYF; DNA: TGCGCCAGCAGCCAAGATATTGGCACCTACGAGCAGTACTTC; J: TRBJ2-7; length: 14; size: NA; V: TRBV4-1; D: NA
CDR3: CASSWLEGRTPYEQYF; DNA: TGTGCCAGCAGTTGGCTGGAGGGACGGACTCCCTACGAGCAGTACTTC; J: TRBJ2-7; length: 16; size: many; V: TRBV12-3/TRBV12-4; D: NA
CDR3: CASSQGVSGGRNQPQHF; DNA: TGTGCCAGCAGCCAAGGAGTTTCAGGGGGCCGAAATCAGCCCCAGCATTTT; J: TRBJ1-5; length: 17; size: many; V: TRBV3-1; D: TRBD1
CDR3: CSARRSGPTGNEQFF; DNA: TGCAGTGCAAGACGATCGGGGCCTACGGGGAATGAGCAGTTCTTC; J: TRBJ2-1; length: 15; size: medium-sized; V: TRBV20-1; D: NA
CDR3: CASRTDGLNTEAFF; DNA: TGTGCCAGCAGGACGGACGGCTTGAACACTGAAGCTTTCTTT; J: TRBJ1-1; length: 14; size: many; V: TRBV12-3/TRBV12-4; D: NA
CDR3: CASRNWGTEAFF; DNA: TGTGCCAGCAGAAACTGGGGTACTGAAGCTTTCTTT; J: TRBJ1-1; length: 12; size: many; V: TRBV6-6; D: NA
CDR3: CSARDSQGVSSNQPQHF; DNA: TGCAGTGCTAGAGATTCACAGGGAGTATCGAGCAATCAGCCCCAGCATTTT; J: TRBJ1-5; length: 17; size: many; V: TRBV20-1; D: NA
CDR3: CASSLGRGPVSYEQYF; DNA: TGTGCCAGCAGCTTAGGTCGGGGTCCTGTCTCCTACGAGCAGTACTTC; J: TRBJ2-7; length: 16; size: many; V: TRBV7-2; D: NA
CDR3: CSARRVRANTEAFF; DNA: TGCAGTGCTAGACGGGTGAGAGCCAACACTGAAGCTTTCTTT; J: TRBJ1-1; length: 14; size: NA; V: TRBV20-1; D: NA
CDR3: CASSQGGRGNYGYTF; DNA: TGTGCCAGCAGCCAAGGGGGAAGAGGGAACTATGGCTACACCTTC; J: TRBJ1-2; length: 15; size: many; V: TRBV3-1; D: NA
CDR3: CASIKTGNTEAFF; DNA: TGTGCCAGTATCAAAACAGGGAACACTGAAGCTTTCTTT; J: TRBJ1-1; length: 13; size: NA; V: TRBV19; D: NA
CDR3: CSAWAGGDQETQYF; DNA: TGCAGTGCTTGGGCGGGGGGCGACCAAGAGACCCAGTACTTC; J: TRBJ2-5; length: 14; size: many; V: TRBV20-1; D: TRBD2
CDR3: CSATPTATNYGYTF; DNA: TGCAGTGCCACACCGACGGCCACCAACTATGGCTACACCTTC; J: TRBJ1-2; length: 14; size: many; V: TRBV20-1; D: NA
CDR3: CASSLQGELQPQNF; DNA: TGTGCCAGCAGCTTACAGGGGGAACTTCAGCCCCAGAATTTT; J: TRBJ1-5; length: 14; size: NA; V: TRBV2; D: TRBD1
CDR3: CASSLKSGPPYEQYF; DNA: TGCGCCAGCAGCTTGAAAAGCGGGCCTCCCTACGAGCAGTACTTC; J: TRBJ2-7; length: 15; size: many; V: TRBV5-1; D: NA
CDR3: CAISGDTTGFYGYTF; DNA: TGTGCCATCAGTGGGGACACAACTGGCTTCTATGGCTACACCTTC; J: TRBJ1-2; length: 15; size: many; V: TRBV10-3; D: NA
CDR3: CSVDWRDTQYF; DNA: TGCAGCGTTGATTGGAGAGATACGCAGTATTTT; J: TRBJ2-3; length: 11; size: many; V: TRBV29-1; D: NA
CDR3: CSVALAYSYNEQFF; DNA: TGCAGCGTTGCACTAGCGTACTCCTACAATGAGCAGTTCTTC; J: TRBJ2-1; length: 14; size: many; V: TRBV29-1; D: TRBD2
CDR3: CAISESAGAYNEQFF; DNA: TGTGCCATCAGTGAGTCGGCAGGGGCCTACAATGAGCAGTTCTTC; J: TRBJ2-1; length: 15; size: many; V: TRBV10-3; D: NA
CDR3: CASSEYPGSSGANVLTF; DNA: TGTGCCAGCAGTGAATATCCGGGGAGCTCTGGGGCCAACGTCCTGACTTTC; J: TRBJ2-6; length: 17; size: many; V: TRBV25-1; D: NA
CDR3: CASSAGGLNTGELFF; DNA: TGTGCCAGCTCAGCGGGGGGCCTGAACACCGGGGAGCTGTTTTTT; J: TRBJ2-2; length: 15; size: many; V: TRBV7-2; D: TRBD2
CDR3: CASKTDPQGTQYF; DNA: TGTGCCAGCAAAACGGACCCCCAAGGGACCCAGTACTTC; J: TRBJ2-5; length: 13; size: many; V: TRBV7-9; D: NA
CDR3: CASSLKYYNEQFF; DNA: TGTGCCAGCAGTTTAAAGTACTACAATGAGCAGTTCTTC; J: TRBJ2-1; length: 13; size: many; V: TRBV6-2/TRBV6-3; D: NA
CDR3: CSAVEAAEGTEAFF; DNA: TGCAGTGCCGTCGAGGCCGCGGAAGGGACTGAAGCTTTCTTT; J: TRBJ1-1; length: 14; size: many; V: TRBV20-1; D: NA
CDR3: CSATDFANTGELFF; DNA: TGCAGCGCTACGGACTTCGCGAACACCGGGGAGCTGTTTTTT; J: TRBJ2-2; length: 14; size: many; V: TRBV20-1; D: NA
CDR3: CSARDGRYEQYF; DNA: TGCAGTGCTAGAGATGGACGGTACGAGCAGTACTTC; J: TRBJ2-7; length: 12; size: many; V: TRBV20-1; D: NA
CDR3: CSARGKNTEAFF; DNA: TGCAGTGCTAGGGGGAAAAACACTGAAGCTTTCTTT; J: TRBJ1-1; length: 12; size: NA; V: TRBV20-1; D: NA
CDR3: CSVGAWGGEAFF; DNA: TGCAGCGTTGGGGCGTGGGGAGGTGAAGCTTTCTTT; J: TRBJ1-1; length: 12; size: many; V: TRBV29-1; D: NA
CDR3: CASRPGLAGPNEQFF; DNA: TGTGCCAGCAGACCGGGACTAGCGGGGCCGAATGAGCAGTTCTTC; J: TRBJ2-1; length: 15; size: many; V: TRBV4-2; D: TRBD2
CDR3: CASSLVPGKNIQYF; DNA: TGTGCCAGCAGTTTAGTCCCGGGAAAAAACATTCAGTACTTC; J: TRBJ2-4; length: 14; size: many; V: TRBV12-3/TRBV12-4; D: NA
CDR3: CASSQDRGLAGRELFF; DNA: TGTGCCAGCAGCCAAGATCGGGGACTAGCGGGGAGGGAGCTGTTTTTT; J: TRBJ2-2; length: 16; size: many; V: TRBV3-1; D: TRBD2
CDR3: CAIGLAGETGWNEQFF; DNA: TGTGCCATAGGACTAGCTGGAGAAACTGGTTGGAATGAGCAGTTCTTC; J: TRBJ2-1; length: 16; size: once; V: TRBV10-3; D: TRBD2
CDR3: CASSHTSGGTAYEQYF; DNA: TGTGCCAGCAGCCATACTAGCGGGGGGACCGCCTACGAGCAGTACTTC; J: TRBJ2-7; length: 16; size: many; V: TRBV7-9; D: TRBD2
CDR3: CASSLVADSYEQYF; DNA: TGTGCCAGCAGCTTAGTCGCCGACTCCTACGAGCAGTACTTC; J: TRBJ2-7; length: 14; size: many; V: TRBV7-9; D: NA
CDR3: CASTRDSNQPQNF; DNA: TGTGCCAGCACCCGGGACAGCAATCAGCCCCAGAATTTT; J: TRBJ1-5; length: 13; size: NA; V: TRBV2; D: TRBD1
CDR3: CATSVRGSYEQYF; DNA: TGTGCCACCAGTGTCCGGGGCTCCTACGAGCAGTACTTC; J: TRBJ2-7; length: 13; size: many; V: TRBV24-1; D: NA
CDR3: CASSPAGTLNTEAFF; DNA: TGTGCCAGCAGCCCCGCGGGAACCTTGAACACTGAAGCTTTCTTT; J: TRBJ1-1; length: 15; size: many; V: TRBV12-3/TRBV12-4; D: NA
CDR3: CASSLRGRTEAFF; DNA: TGCGCCAGCAGCTTGAGGGGGCGAACTGAAGCTTTCTTT; J: TRBJ1-1; length: 13; size: many; V: TRBV5-1; D: TRBD1
CDR3: CSARDGPRLAGDFYEQYF; DNA: TGCAGTGCTAGAGATGGCCCCAGACTAGCGGGAGACTTCTACGAGCAGTACTTC; J: TRBJ2-7; length: 18; size: many; V: TRBV20-1; D: TRBD2
CDR3: CASSLDNNSPLHF; DNA: TGCGCCAGCAGCTTGGACAACAATTCACCCCTCCACTTT; J: TRBJ1-6; length: 13; size: many; V: TRBV5-1; D: NA
CDR3: CASSSDRGSSYNSPLHF; DNA: TGTGCCAGCAGCTCGGACAGGGGGAGCTCCTATAATTCACCCCTCCACTTT; J: TRBJ1-6; length: 17; size: many; V: TRBV28; D: TRBD1
CDR3: CASTNFIGGGNTEAFF; DNA: TGTGCCAGCACCAATTTTATTGGGGGTGGGAACACTGAAGCTTTCTTT; J: TRBJ1-1; length: 16; size: many; V: TRBV6-5; D: NA
CDR3: CASSLVPGRGETQYF; DNA: TGTGCCAGCAGCTTAGTTCCGGGCAGGGGAGAGACCCAGTACTTC; J: TRBJ2-5; length: 15; size: many; V: TRBV7-9; D: NA
CDR3: CSARGYRDRGSEAFF; DNA: TGCAGTGCTCGAGGGTACCGGGACAGGGGCTCTGAAGCTTTCTTT; J: TRBJ1-1; length: 15; size: many; V: TRBV20-1; D: TRBD1
CDR3: CASSLGGTGDYEQYF; DNA: TGTGCCAGCAGCTTGGGAGGGACAGGAGACTACGAGCAGTACTTC; J: TRBJ2-7; length: 15; size: few; V: TRBV5-6; D: TRBD1
CDR3: CASRGRETQYF; DNA: TGTGCCAGCCGCGGGCGGGAGACCCAGTACTTC; J: TRBJ2-5; length: 11; size: many; V: TRBV3-1; D: NA
CDR3: CASSSIFEAFF; DNA: TGTGCCAGCAGTTCCATCTTTGAAGCTTTCTTT; J: TRBJ1-1; length: 11; size: many; V: TRBV12-3/TRBV12-4; D: NA
CDR3: CASSLAQAETQYF; DNA: TGTGCCAGCAGCTTAGCTCAGGCGGAGACCCAGTACTTC; J: TRBJ2-5; length: 13; size: many; V: TRBV7-2; D: NA
CDR3: CASSQGQLRATEAFF; DNA: TGTGCCAGCAGCCAAGGACAGCTCCGAGCCACTGAAGCTTTCTTT; J: TRBJ1-1; length: 15; size: many; V: TRBV3-1; D: NA
CDR3: CASSFPPAGGDAEAFF; DNA: TGTGCCAGCAGCTTCCCCCCTGCAGGGGGAGACGCTGAAGCTTTCTTT; J: TRBJ1-1; length: 16; size: many; V: TRBV7-9; D: TRBD1
CDR3: CASSVASETYNEQFF; DNA: TGTGCCAGCAGCGTAGCTAGTGAGACCTACAATGAGCAGTTCTTC; J: TRBJ2-1; length: 15; size: many; V: TRBV9; D: NA
CDR3: CASSGPTLNTEAFF; DNA: TGTGCCAGCAGCGGACCAACCCTGAACACTGAAGCTTTCTTT; J: TRBJ1-1; length: 14; size: many; V: TRBV9; D: NA
CDR3: CSARGQTPEAFF; DNA: TGCAGTGCTAGAGGGCAGACGCCTGAAGCTTTCTTT; J: TRBJ1-1; length: 12; size: NA; V: TRBV20-1; D: NA
CDR3: CASSEGPRPGQGHEQYF; DNA: TGTGCCAGCAGCGAGGGGCCCAGACCGGGACAGGGCCACGAGCAGTACTTC; J: TRBJ2-7; length: 17; size: many; V: TRBV9; D: TRBD1
CDR3: CASSSGGGAISYEQYF; DNA: TGTGCCAGCAGTTCGGGAGGGGGGGCCATCTCCTACGAGCAGTACTTC; J: TRBJ2-7; length: 16; size: many; V: TRBV27; D: TRBD2